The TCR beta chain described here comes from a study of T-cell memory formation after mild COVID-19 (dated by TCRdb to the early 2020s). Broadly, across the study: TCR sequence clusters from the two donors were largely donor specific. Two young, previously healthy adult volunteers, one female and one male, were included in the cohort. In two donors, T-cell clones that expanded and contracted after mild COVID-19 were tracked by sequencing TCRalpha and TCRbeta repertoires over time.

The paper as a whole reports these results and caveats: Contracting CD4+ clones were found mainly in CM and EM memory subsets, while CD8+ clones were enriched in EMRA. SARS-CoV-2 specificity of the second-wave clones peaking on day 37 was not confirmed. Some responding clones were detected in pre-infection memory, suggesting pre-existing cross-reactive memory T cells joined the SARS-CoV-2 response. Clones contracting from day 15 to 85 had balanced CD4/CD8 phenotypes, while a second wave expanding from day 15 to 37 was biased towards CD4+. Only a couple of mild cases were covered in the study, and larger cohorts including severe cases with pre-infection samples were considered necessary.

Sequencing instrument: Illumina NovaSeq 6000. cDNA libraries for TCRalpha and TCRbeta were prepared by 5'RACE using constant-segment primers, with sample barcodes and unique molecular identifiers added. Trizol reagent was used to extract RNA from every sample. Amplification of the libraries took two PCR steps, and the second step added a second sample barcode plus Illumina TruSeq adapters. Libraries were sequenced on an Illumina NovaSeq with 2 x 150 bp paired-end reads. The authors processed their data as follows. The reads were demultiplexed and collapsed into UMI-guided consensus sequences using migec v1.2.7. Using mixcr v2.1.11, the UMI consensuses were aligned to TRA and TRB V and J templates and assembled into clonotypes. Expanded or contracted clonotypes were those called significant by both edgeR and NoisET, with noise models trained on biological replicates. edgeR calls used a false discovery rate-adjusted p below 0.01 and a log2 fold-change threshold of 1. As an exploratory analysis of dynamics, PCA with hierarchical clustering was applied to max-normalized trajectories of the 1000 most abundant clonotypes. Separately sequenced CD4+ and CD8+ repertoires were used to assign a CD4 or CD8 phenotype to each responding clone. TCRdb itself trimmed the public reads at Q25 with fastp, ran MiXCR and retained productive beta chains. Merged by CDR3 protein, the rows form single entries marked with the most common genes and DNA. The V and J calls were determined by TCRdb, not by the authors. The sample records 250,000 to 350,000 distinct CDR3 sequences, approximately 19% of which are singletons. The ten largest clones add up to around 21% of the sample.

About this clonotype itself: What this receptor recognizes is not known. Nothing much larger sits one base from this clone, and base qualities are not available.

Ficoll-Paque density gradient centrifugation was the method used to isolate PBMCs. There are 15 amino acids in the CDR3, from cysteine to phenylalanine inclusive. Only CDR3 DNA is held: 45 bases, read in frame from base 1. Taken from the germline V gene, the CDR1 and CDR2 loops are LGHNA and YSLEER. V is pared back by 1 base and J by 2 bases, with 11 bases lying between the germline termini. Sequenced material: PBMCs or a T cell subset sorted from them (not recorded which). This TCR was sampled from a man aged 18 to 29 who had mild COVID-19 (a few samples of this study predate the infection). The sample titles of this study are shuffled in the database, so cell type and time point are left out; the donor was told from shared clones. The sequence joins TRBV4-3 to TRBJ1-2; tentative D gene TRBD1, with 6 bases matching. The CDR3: CASSQGITGNYGYTF. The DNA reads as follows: TGCGCCAGCAGCCAAGGCATAACAGGGAACTATGGCTACACCTTC.